The 16 T cell receptor beta chains listed next were all sequenced from one sample in a study of blood T cells in healthy people across ages. For the second PCR, which ran for about 6 to 11 cycles, a sample-barcoded 5' primer and a J-beta primer mix were used. TCRdb processed the 5' RACE reads anew with MiXCR; each CDR3 protein has one entry. The repertoire consists of around 500,000 distinct CDR3 sequences, with around 50% occurring once and the leading ten covering about 26%. Sample: blood. These receptors were collected from a man older than 75 in good health.

A note on this clonotype: One junction end does not reproduce the germline sequence, and a read error may be involved. V is TRBV20-1 and J is TRBJ2-1; 9 nucleotides agree with TRBD2. Germline CDR1 is DFQATT and CDR2 is SNEGSKA (reference sequence). This CDR3 is built from 15 residues. The CDR3 spells CSARKLAGYYNEQFF. DNA for the CDR3: TGTAGTGCTAGGAAACTAGCGGGTTACTACAATGAGCAGTTCTTC.

The rearrangement uses TRBV20-1 and TRBJ2-1, with 8 bases identical to TRBD2. Germline CDR1 DFQATT, CDR2 SNEGSKA (reference sequence). With 6 bases clipped from V and 1 base from J, the junction kept 5 bases outside the gene matches. The CDR3 runs to 14 residues. The CDR3 is CSASGLASYNEQFF. CDR3 DNA: TGCAGTGCCTCCGGACTAGCATCCTACAATGAGCAGTTCTTC.

This clonotype was observed a few times. The chain links TRBV12-3 or TRBV12-4 to TRBJ2-7; D is perhaps TRBD1 (6 bases). The ends were cut back, 3 bases at V and 4 bases at J, with 13 bases in the middle. The CDR3 sequence is 14 residues long. CDR3 DNA: TGTGCCAGCAGTTTTGACAGGCCCCCGTACGAGCAGTACTTC. Its translation is CASSFDRPPYEQYF.

The V and J genes are TRBV12-3 or TRBV12-4 and TRBJ2-3; 8 nucleotides align to TRBD1. The CDR3 loop spans 17 amino acids. V dropped 5 bases and J dropped 1; count of bases not matched to a gene: 11. The CDR3 spells CASSPRTGSRRTDTQYF. CDR3 DNA sequence: TGTGCCAGCAGTCCCCGGACAGGGAGCCGCCGCACAGATACGCAGTATTTT.

A note on this clonotype: Since a much larger clone is just one base distant, this may be a read error. V and J are TRBV12-3 or TRBV12-4 and TRBJ2-7; 7 bases are shared with TRBD1. The CDR3 is 14 residues long. V shed 5 bases and J 4 bases; nucleotides not matched to a gene: 8. The CDR3 sequence: CASSAANRGYEQYF. The CDR3 DNA is TGTGCCAGCAGTGCCGCAAACAGGGGATACGAGCAGTACTTC.

For this clonotype: A much larger clone sits a single nucleotide away, making a read error possible. V usage is TRBV6-6 and J usage is TRBJ2-1; D ambiguous. The last part of the DNA fits TRBJ2-7 better; the J call may be wrong. This CDR3 region has 15 residues. Germline CDR1 is MNHNY and CDR2 is SVGAGI (reference sequence). The CDR3 reads CASSFRLSSYNEQYF. Here the CDR3 DNA reads TGTGCCAGCAGCTTTCGTCTTTCCTCCTACAATGAGCAGTACTTC.

V gene TRBV4-1 combines with J gene TRBJ1-2; D is unresolved. The CDR3 length is 13 residues. CDR1 is MGHRA and CDR2 is YSYEKL in the germline V gene. V was clipped by 0 bases and J by 5 bases, with 7 bases between them. Here the CDR3 reads CASSQERQYGYTF. CDR3 sequence (DNA): TGCGCCAGCAGCCAAGAGCGCCAGTATGGCTACACCTTC.

The chain recombines TRBV2 with TRBJ1-4; D unresolved. The CDR3 is made up of 16 amino acids. Germline values: CDR1 SNHLY, CDR2 FYNNEI. V dropped 5 bases and J dropped 0 bases, with 13 bases sitting between them. The CDR3 reads CASSSPNTATNEKLFF. CDR3 coding DNA: TGTGCCAGCAGTTCCCCGAACACCGCAACTAATGAAAAACTGTTTTTT.

A few counts support this clonotype. This chain uses TRBV7-8 with TRBJ2-1, with D uncertain. This CDR3 comprises 16 residues. CDR1 is SGHVS and CDR2 is FQNEAQ in the germline V gene. The ends were cut back, 2 bases at V and 2 bases at J, with 13 bases in the middle. The CDR3 DNA sequence: TGTGCCAGCAGCTTAAGTCTCAATAGTGCCTACAATGAGCAGTTCTTC. It is translated as CASSLSLNSAYNEQFF.

The V call is TRBV2, the J call TRBJ1-5; D ambiguous. The germline V gene encodes CDR1 SNHLY and CDR2 FYNNEI. V gave up 2 bases and J gave up 6 bases, with 14 bases separating them. The CDR3 is made up of 15 amino acids. Here the CDR3 reads CASSENRGLTQPQHF. In nucleotides, the CDR3 is TGTGCCAGCAGTGAAAATAGAGGGCTCACTCAGCCCCAGCATTTT.

The rearrangement uses TRBV27 and TRBJ2-5; the D gene is possibly TRBD1 (5 bases). Germline assignment: CDR1 MNHEY and CDR2 SMNVEV (reference sequence). The CDR3 is made up of 14 amino acids. V dropped 7 bases and J dropped 5 bases, with 17 bases sitting between them. The CDR3 DNA is TGTGCCAGCAAGCTCTATCAGGGCTTGGAGACCCAGTACTTC. Protein product: CASKLYQGLETQYF.

This chain connects TRBV6-5 to TRBJ2-3; the match to TRBD2 covers 14 bases. The germline CDR1 and CDR2 sequences are MNHEY and SVGAGI. The V gene end was trimmed by 5 bases and the J gene end by 4 bases; junction bases not matched to a gene: 2. The CDR3 totals 15 residues. DNA for the CDR3: TGTGCCAGCAGTCTGACTAGCGGGAGGGCAGATACGCAGTATTTT. Its translation is CASSLTSGRADTQYF.

This clonotype was seen a handful of times. The chain links TRBV6-5 to TRBJ1-2; perhaps TRBD1 as D (5 bases). Between the trimmed V and J ends, which lost 6 bases and 7 bases, there was a span of 18 bases. Germline V gene sequence: CDR1 MNHEY, CDR2 SVGAGI. The CDR3 extends over 14 amino acids. The CDR3 coding sequence is TGTGCCAGCAGGGCTCTCGCAGGGCGGGGTGGCTACACCTTC. Protein: CASRALAGRGGYTF.

The V gene is TRBV28, the J gene TRBJ2-4; TRBD2 is a possible D gene (5 bases). V was trimmed by 6 bases and J by 13 bases, leaving 28 bases between them. The CDR3 has 16 residues. Per germline, CDR1 MDHEN and CDR2 SYDVKM. CDR3 loop: CASSQTGAVELREQYF. In nucleotides, the CDR3 is TGTGCCAGCAGCCAAACCGGAGCGGTGGAGTTGAGAGAGCAGTACTTC.

On this clonotype: A single base separates this from a much larger clone, so it may be a read error. The chain combines TRBV4-3 with TRBJ2-3; the D gene is possibly TRBD1 (6 bases). The CDR3 loop spans 18 amino acids. CDR1 LGHNA and CDR2 YSLEER come from the germline V gene. DNA of the CDR3: TGCGCCGGCAGCCAAGACTGGGGGCATATACCAAGCACAGATACGCAGTATTTT. Translated, it gives CAGSQDWGHIPSTDTQYF.

This clonotype was observed a few times. The rearrangement uses TRBV10-3 and TRBJ2-4; 8 bases are a match to TRBD2. CDR1 is ENHRY, CDR2 SYGVKD, per germline. J lost 13 bases, V lost 8 bases, and 13 bases had no gene match. CDR3 size: 13 residues. CDR3 coding DNA: TGTGCCATCGGATCCCACGGGGGGGATGAGCAGTACTTC. Translating gives CAIGSHGGDEQYF.